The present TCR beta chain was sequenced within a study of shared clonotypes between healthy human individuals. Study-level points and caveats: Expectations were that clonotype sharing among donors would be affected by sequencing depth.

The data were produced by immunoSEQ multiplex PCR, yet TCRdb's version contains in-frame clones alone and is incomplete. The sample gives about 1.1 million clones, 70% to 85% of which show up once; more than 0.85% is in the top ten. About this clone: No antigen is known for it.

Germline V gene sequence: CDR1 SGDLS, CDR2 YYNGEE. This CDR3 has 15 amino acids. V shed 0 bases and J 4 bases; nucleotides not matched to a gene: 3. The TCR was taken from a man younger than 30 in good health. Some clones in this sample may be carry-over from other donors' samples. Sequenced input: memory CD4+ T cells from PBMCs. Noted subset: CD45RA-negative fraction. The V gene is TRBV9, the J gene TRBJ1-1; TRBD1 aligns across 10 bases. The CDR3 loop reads CASSVVGQGSTEAFF. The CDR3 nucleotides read TGTGCCAGCAGCGTAGTGGGACAGGGGAGCACTGAAGCTTTCTTT.